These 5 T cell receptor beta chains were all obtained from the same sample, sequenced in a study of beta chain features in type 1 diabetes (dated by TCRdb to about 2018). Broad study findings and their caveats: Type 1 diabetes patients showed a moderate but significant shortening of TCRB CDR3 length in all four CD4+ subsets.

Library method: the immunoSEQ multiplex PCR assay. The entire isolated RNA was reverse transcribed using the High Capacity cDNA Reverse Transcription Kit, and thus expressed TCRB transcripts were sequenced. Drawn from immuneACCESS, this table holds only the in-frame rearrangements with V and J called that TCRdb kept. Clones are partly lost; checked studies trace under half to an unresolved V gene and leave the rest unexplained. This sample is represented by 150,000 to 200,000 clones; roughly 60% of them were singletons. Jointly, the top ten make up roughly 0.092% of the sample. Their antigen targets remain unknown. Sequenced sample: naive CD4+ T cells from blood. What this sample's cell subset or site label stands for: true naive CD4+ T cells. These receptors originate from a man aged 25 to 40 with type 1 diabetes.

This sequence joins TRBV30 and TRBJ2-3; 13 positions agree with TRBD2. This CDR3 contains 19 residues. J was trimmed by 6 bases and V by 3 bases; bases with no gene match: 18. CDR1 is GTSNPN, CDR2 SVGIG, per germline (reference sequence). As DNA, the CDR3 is TGTGCCTGGAGCCCTTCTAGGACTAGCGGGGGACCTTCCCCGGATACGCAGTATTTT. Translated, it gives CAWSPSRTSGGPSPDTQYF. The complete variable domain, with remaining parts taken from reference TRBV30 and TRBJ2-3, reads SQTIHQWPATLVQPVGSPLSLECTVEGTSNPNLYWYRQAAGRGLQLLFYSVGIGQISSEVPQNLSASRPQDRQFILSSKKLLLSDSGFYLCAWSPSRTSGGPSPDTQYFGPGTRLTVL.

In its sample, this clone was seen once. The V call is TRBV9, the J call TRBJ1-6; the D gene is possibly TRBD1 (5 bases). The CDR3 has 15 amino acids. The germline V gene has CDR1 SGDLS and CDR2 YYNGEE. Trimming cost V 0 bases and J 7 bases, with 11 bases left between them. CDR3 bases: TGTGCCAGCAGCGTAGATCCGACAGTGAATTCACCCCTCCACTTT. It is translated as CASSVDPTVNSPLHF. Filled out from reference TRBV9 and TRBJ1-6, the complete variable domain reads DSGVTQTPKHLITATGQRVTLRCSPRSGDLSVYWYQQSLDQGLQFLIQYYNGEERAKGNILERFSAQQFPDLHSELNLSSLELGDSALYFCASSVDPTVNSPLHFGNGTRLTVT.

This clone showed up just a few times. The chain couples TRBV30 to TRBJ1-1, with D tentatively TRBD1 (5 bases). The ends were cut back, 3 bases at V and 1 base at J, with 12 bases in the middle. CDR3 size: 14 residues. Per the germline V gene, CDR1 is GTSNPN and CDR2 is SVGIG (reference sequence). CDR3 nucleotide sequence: TGTGCCTGGAGCCTTCCTGGGGGGAACACTGAAGCTTTCTTT. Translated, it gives CAWSLPGGNTEAFF. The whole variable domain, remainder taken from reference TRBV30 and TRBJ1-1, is SQTIHQWPATLVQPVGSPLSLECTVEGTSNPNLYWYRQAAGRGLQLLFYSVGIGQISSEVPQNLSASRPQDRQFILSSKKLLLSDSGFYLCAWSLPGGNTEAFFGQGTRLTVV.

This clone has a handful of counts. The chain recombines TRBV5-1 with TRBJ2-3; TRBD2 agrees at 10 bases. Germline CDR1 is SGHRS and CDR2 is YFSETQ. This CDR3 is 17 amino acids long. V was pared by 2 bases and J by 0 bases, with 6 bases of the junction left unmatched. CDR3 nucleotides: TGCGCCAGCAGCTTTCCTAGCGGGGGCCGTAGCACAGATACGCAGTATTTT. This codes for CASSFPSGGRSTDTQYF.

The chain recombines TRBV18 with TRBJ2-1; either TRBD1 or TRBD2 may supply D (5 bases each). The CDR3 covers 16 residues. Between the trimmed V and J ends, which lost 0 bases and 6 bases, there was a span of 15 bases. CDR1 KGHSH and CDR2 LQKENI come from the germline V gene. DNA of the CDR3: TGTGCCAGCTCACCACCCTCAGAGGGGTGGGGCAATGAGCAGTTCTTC. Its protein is CASSPPSEGWGNEQFF. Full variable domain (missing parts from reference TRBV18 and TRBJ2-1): NAGVMQNPRHLVRRRGQEARLRCSPMKGHSHVYWYRQLPEEGLKFMVYLQKENIIDESGMPKERFSAEFPKEGPSILRIQQVVRGDSAAYFCASSPPSEGWGNEQFFGPGTRLTVL.